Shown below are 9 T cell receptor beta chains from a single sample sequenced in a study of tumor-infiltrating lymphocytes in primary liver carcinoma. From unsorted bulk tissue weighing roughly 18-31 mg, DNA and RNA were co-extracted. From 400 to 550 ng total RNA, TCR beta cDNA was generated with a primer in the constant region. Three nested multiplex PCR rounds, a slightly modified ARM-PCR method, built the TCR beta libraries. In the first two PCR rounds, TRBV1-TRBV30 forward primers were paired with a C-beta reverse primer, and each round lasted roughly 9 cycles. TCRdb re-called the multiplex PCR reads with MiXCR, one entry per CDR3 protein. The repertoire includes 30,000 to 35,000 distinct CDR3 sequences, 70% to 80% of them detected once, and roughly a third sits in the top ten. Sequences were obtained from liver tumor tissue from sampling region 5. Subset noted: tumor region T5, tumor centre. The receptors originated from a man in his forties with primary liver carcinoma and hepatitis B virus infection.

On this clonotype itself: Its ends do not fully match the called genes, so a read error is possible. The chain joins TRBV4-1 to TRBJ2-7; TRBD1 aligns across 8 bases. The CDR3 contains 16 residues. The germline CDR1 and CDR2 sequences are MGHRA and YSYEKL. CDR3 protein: CANSRAGTGFSYKQYF. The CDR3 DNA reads TGCGCCAACAGCCGTGCCGGGACAGGCTTCTCCTACAAGCAGTACTTC.

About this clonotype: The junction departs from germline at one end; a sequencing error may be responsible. CDR3 DNA: TGCGCCAGCAACAATCCGGACAGGGGGTTAACCGAGGAGCTGTTTTTT. It translates to CASNNPDRGLTEELFF. V and J are TRBV4-1 and TRBJ2-2; 10 positions match TRBD1. The germline V gene has CDR1 MGHRA and CDR2 YSYEKL. The CDR3 runs 16 residues.

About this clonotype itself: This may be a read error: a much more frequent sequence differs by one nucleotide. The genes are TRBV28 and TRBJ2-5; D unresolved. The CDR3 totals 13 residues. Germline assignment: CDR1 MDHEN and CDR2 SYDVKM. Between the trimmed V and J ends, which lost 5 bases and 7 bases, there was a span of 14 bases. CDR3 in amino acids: CASSRFGRGTQYF. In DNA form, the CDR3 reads TGTGCCAGCAGTCGATTTGGGCGCGGGACCCAGTACTTC.

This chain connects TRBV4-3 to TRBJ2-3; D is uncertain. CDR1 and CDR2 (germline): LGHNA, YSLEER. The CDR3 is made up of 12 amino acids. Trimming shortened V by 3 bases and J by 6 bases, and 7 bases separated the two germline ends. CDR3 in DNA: TGCGCCAGCAGCCATGGGAACGATACGCAGTATTTT. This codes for CASSHGNDTQYF.

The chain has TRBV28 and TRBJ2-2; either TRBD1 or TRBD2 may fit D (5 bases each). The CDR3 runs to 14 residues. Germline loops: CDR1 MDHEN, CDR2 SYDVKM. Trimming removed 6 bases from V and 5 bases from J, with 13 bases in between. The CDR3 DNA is TGTGCCAGCAGAGGGACGGGGAAGACCGGGGAGCTGTTTTTT. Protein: CASRGTGKTGELFF.

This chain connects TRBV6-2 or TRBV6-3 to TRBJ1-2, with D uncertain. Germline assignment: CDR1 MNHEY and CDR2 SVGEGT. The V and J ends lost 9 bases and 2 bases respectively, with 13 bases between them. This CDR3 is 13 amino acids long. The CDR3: CARSLGRNYGYTF. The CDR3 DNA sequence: TGTGCCAGGAGTCTAGGGCGGAACTATGGCTACACCTTC.

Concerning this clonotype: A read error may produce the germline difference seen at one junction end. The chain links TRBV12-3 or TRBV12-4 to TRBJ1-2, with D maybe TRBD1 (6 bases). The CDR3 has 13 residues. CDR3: CASSLGGAGGCTF. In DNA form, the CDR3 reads TGTGCCAGCAGTTTGGGGGGGGCGGGGGGCTGCACCTTC.

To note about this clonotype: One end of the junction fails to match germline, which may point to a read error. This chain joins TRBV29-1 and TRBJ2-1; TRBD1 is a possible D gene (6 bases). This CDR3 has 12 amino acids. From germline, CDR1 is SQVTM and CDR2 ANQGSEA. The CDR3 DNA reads TGCAGCACCCGCCCAGGGGAGAATGAGCAGTTATTC. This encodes CSTRPGENEQLF.

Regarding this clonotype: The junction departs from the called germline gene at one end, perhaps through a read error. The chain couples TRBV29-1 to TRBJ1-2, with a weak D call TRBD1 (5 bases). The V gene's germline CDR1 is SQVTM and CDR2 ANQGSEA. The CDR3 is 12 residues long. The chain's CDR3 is CSVEDQGGGHTF. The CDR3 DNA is TGCAGCGTTGAAGATCAGGGAGGTGGCCACACCTTC.